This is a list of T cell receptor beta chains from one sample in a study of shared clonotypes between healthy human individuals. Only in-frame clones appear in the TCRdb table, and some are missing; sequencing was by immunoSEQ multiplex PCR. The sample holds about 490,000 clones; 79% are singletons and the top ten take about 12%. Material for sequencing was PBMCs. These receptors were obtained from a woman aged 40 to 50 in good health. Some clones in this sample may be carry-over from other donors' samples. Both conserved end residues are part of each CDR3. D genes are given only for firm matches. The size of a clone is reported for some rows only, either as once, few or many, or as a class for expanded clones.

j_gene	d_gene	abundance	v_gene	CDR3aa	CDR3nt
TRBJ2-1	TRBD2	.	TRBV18	CASSPPSGASSLYNEQFF	TGTGCCAGCTCACCCCCTAGCGGAGCATCCTCCCTTTACAATGAGCAGTTCTTC
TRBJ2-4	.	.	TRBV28	CASSSSLGPAKNIQYF	TGTGCCAGCAGTTCCTCCTTGGGGCCAGCCAAAAACATTCAGTACTTC
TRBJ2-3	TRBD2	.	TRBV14	CASSHHLTSADTQYF	TGTGCCAGCAGCCATCATCTGACTAGCGCAGATACGCAGTATTTT
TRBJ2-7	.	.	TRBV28	CASTLVRGQYEQYF	TGTGCCAGCACCCTGGTCAGGGGTCAGTACGAGCAGTACTTC
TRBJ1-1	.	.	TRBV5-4	CASSLDQNTEAFF	TGTGCCAGCAGCTTGGACCAGAACACTGAAGCTTTCTTT
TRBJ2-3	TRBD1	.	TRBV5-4	CASSLVGQGAPDTQYF	TGTGCCAGCAGCTTGGTGGGACAGGGGGCGCCGGATACGCAGTATTTT
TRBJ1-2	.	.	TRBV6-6	CASSPPGSDYGYTF	TGTGCCAGCAGTCCCCCGGGATCAGACTATGGCTACACCTTC
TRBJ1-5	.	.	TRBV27	CASSLLGQPQHF	TGTGCCAGCAGTCTCCTCGGGCAGCCCCAGCATTTT
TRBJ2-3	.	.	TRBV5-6	CASSLPSTSTDTQYF	TGTGCCAGCAGCTTGCCCTCGACATCCACAGATACGCAGTATTTT
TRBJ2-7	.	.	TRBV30	CAWRGGAGYEQYF	TGTGCCTGGAGGGGGGGAGCCGGCTACGAGCAGTACTTC
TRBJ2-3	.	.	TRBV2	CASSVGRDTQYF	TGTGCCAGCAGTGTCGGGCGAGATACGCAGTATTTT
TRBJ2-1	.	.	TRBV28	CASSLYEPRRFDEQFF	TGTGCCAGCAGTTTATACGAGCCCCGGAGGTTCGATGAGCAGTTCTTC
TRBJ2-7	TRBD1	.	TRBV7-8	CASSSNRGVLYEQYF	TGTGCCAGCAGTTCAAACAGGGGTGTCTTGTACGAGCAGTACTTC
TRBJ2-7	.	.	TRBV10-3	CAISQSTYEQYF	TGTGCCATCAGCCAAAGTACTTACGAGCAGTACTTC
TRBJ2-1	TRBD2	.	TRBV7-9	CASSFPSGSGSPYNEQFF	TGTGCCAGCAGCTTCCCCTCGGGTAGCGGGAGTCCGTACAATGAGCAGTTCTTC
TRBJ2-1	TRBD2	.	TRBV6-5	CASSYGLAGFNEQFF	TGTGCCAGCAGTTACGGACTAGCGGGGTTCAATGAGCAGTTCTTC
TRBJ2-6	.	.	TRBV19	CASRTPVSGANVLTF	TGTGCCTCGCGGACACCAGTCTCTGGGGCCAACGTCCTGACTTTC
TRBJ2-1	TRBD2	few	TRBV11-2	CASSLGGSLNEQFF	TGTGCCAGCAGCTTGGGCGGGAGTCTGAATGAGCAGTTCTTC
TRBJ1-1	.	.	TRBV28	CASSPRGGRNTEAFF	TGTGCCAGCAGCCCTCGAGGGGGGAGGAACACTGAAGCTTTCTTT
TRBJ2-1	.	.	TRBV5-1	CASSLDRIYEQFF	TGCGCCAGCAGCTTGGATAGGATCTATGAGCAGTTCTTC
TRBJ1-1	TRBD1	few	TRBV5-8	CASVRGQGWTEAFF	TGTGCCAGCGTCCGGGGACAGGGTTGGACTGAAGCTTTCTTT
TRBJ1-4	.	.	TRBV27	CASGRVASNEKLFF	TGTGCCAGCGGGAGGGTAGCCTCTAATGAAAAACTGTTTTTT
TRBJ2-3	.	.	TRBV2	CASSALPYTQYF	TGTGCCAGCAGTGCGCTCCCTTATACGCAGTATTTT
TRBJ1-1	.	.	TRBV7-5	CARSLVVNTEAFF	TGTGCCAGAAGCTTAGTTGTGAACACTGAAGCTTTCTTT
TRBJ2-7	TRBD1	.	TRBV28	CASRIQGAVYEQYF	TGTGCCAGCAGAATCCAGGGGGCGGTCTACGAGCAGTACTTC
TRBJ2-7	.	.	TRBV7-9	CASSPPTTDNPYEQYF	TGTGCCAGCAGCCCCCCTACAACAGATAACCCCTACGAGCAGTACTTC
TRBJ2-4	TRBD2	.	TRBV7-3	CASSLGGLARIQYF	TGTGCCAGCAGCTTGGGGGGACTAGCCCGAATTCAGTACTTC
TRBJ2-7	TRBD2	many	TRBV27	CASSTKREGPHEQYF	TGTGCCAGCAGTACCAAGCGGGAGGGCCCCCACGAGCAGTACTTC
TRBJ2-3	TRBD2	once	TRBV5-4	CASSLVTSGTDTQYF	TGTGCCAGCAGCTTGGTTACTAGCGGCACAGATACGCAGTATTTT
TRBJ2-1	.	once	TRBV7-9	CASSLADEQFF	TGTGCCAGCAGCTTAGCCGATGAGCAGTTCTTC
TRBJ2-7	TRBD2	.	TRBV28	CASSFSSGDSSYEQYF	TGTGCCAGCAGTTTTAGTAGCGGGGATAGCTCCTACGAGCAGTACTTC
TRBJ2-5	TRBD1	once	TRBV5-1	CASSSRQGAQRGETQYF	TGCGCCAGCAGCAGCCGACAGGGGGCACAAAGGGGAGAGACCCAGTACTTC
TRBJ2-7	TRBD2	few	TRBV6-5	CASSYGLGTSIYEQYF	TGTGCCAGCAGTTATGGTCTGGGGACTAGCATCTACGAGCAGTACTTC
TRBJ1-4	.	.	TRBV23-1	CASSSRQAATNEKLFF	TGCGCCAGCAGTTCCCGACAGGCCGCAACTAATGAAAAACTGTTTTTT
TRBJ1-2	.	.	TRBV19	CASSHMGGASYGYTF	TGTGCCAGTAGCCATATGGGGGGCGCGAGCTATGGCTACACCTTC
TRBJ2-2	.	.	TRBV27	CASSLSGNTGELFF	TGTGCCAGCAGTTTATCAGGGAACACCGGGGAGCTGTTTTTT
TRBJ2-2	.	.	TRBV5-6	CASSLFRTSNTGELFF	TGTGCCAGCAGCTTGTTTAGGACCTCCAACACCGGGGAGCTGTTTTTT
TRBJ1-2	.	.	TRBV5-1	CASSFYRNYGYTF	TGCGCCAGCAGCTTTTACAGAAACTATGGCTACACCTTC
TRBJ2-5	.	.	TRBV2	CASVGIIQETQYF	TGTGCCAGCGTGGGGATAATACAAGAGACCCAGTACTTC